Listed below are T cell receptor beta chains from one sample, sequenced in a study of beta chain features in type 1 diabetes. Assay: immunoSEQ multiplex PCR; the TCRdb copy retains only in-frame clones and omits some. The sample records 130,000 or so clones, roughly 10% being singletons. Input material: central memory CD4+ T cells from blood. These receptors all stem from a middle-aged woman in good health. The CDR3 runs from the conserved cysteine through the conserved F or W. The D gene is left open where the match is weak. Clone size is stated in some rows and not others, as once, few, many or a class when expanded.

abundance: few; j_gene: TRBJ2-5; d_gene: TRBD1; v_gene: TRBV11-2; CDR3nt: TGTGCCAGTAGGACAGGACAAGAGACCCAGTACTTC; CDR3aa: CASRTGQETQYF
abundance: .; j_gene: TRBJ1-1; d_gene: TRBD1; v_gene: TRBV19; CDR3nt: TGTGCCAGTAGTCCTCAGGGGGTCTCGGGGGTGAACACTGAAGCTTTCTTT; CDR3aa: CASSPQGVSGVNTEAFF
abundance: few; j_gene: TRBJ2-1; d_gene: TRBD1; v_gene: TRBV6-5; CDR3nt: TGTGCCAGCACACTTTCGGGACAGCCTTACAATGAGCAGTTCTTC; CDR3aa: CASTLSGQPYNEQFF
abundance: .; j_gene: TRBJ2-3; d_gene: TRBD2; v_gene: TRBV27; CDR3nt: TGTGCCAGCAGTTCCCGCTCTAGCGGGAGGGGAGATACGCAGTATTTT; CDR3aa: CASSSRSSGRGDTQYF
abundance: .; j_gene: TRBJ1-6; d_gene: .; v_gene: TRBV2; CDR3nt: TGTGCCAGCAAGAGAAGGGGCGGGGGTAATTCACCCCTCCACTTT; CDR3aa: CASKRRGGGNSPLHF
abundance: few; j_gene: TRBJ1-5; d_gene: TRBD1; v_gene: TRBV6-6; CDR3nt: TGTGCCAGCAGTTCCTACGGACAGGGGGCTCGGCCCCAGCATTTT; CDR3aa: CASSSYGQGARPQHF
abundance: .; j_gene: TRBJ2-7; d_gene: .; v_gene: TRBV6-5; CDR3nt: TGTGCCAGCAGACGTCCCGGGGGAGGCATCGAGCAGTACTTC; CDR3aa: CASRRPGGGIEQYF
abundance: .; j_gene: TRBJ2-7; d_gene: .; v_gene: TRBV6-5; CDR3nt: TGTGCCAGCAGAGTGAGGGGAGGGGGGTACGAGCAGTACTTC; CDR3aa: CASRVRGGGYEQYF
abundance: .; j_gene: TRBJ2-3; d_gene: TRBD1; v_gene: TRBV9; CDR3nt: TGTGCCAGCACCCGGATGGGCCGGACAGGGGGGACAGATACGCAGTATTTT; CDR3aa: CASTRMGRTGGTDTQYF
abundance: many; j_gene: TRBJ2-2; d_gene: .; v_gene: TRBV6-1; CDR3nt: TGTGCCAGCAGAGAACAGGTGACCGGGGAGCTGTTTTTT; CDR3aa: CASREQVTGELFF
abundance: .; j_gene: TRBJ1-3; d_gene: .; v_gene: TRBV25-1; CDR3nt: TGTGCCAGCGGCCTTCAATCTGGAAACACCATATATTTT; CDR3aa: CASGLQSGNTIYF
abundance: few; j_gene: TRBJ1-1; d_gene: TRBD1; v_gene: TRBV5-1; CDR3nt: TGCGCCAGCAGCTCCCTCGGACAGGGGGGAACTGAAGCTTTCTTT; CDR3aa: CASSSLGQGGTEAFF
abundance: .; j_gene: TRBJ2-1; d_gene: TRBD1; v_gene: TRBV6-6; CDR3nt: TGTGCCAGCAGCCTTTCGGGACAGGGATACAATGAGCAGTTCTTC; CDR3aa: CASSLSGQGYNEQFF
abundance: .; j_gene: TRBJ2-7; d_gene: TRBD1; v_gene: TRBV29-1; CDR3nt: TGCAGCGTTGCGGAATTACAGGGGACCTACGAGCAGTACTTC; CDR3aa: CSVAELQGTYEQYF
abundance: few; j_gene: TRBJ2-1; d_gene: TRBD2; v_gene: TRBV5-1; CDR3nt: TGCGCCAGCAGCTCCGGACTAGAGTACAATGAGCAGTTCTTC; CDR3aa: CASSSGLEYNEQFF
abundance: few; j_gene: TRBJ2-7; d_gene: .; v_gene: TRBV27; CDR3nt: TGTGCCAGCAGTTTACTGGGGGCCCGAGGCGAGCAGTACTTC; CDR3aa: CASSLLGARGEQYF
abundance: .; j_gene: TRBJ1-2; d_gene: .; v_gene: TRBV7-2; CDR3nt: TGTGCCAGCAGCCCTCGGGGTGGGTTCGCAGGCTACACCTTC; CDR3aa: CASSPRGGFAGYTF